Listed here is a single T cell receptor beta chain. Its antigen remains undetermined. The record has no base qualities; no much larger clone is one base away. This entry is derived from a study of cytomegalovirus exposure and HLA in healthy donors listed by TCRdb under 2017. For the wider study: In an earlier analysis of under 600 of the donors, approximately 300 Gb of sequence data and approximately 120 million unique TCR beta sequences from about 190 million T cells were reported. Among roughly 370 genotyped donors of the cohort, an average of approximately 250,000 unique TCR beta nucleotide sequences were sequenced per donor, approximately 20% of them non-productive. Of the 350 to 450 genotyped donors, roughly 80% were placed in the genetic ancestry cluster associated with self-reported Caucasian donors. In the later analysis, no new phenotypic data were used to find candidate immune exposures; instead, reliance was placed on TCR beta sequences and their occurrence across donors. Genome-wide SNP genotypes for about 65% of the roughly 670 donors were used in a later genetic analysis, which treated that subset as a discovery cohort. The study combined high-throughput TCR immunosequencing, statistical association of individual TCRs with disease status, and machine learning to predict cytomegalovirus infection status. The study was designed to test whether signatures of past pathogen exposure could be identified by cataloging public T cell receptors. HLA typing covered class I and class II loci at four-digit resolution. Donor age, sex, ethnicity and CMV serostatus were compiled alongside the repertoire data. A few DR-DQ haplotypes were handled as single units for association and clustering because linkage in the cohort was strong. The number of typed donors differed by locus: about 620-640 for A, B, C, DRB1 and DQB1; approximately 540 for DQA1; some 590 for DPA1; and roughly 490 for DPB1. An early release covering roughly 600 HLA-typed donors comprised 250 to 350 gigabases of sequencing data and tens of millions of unique TCR sequences. A later analysis re-examined previously published TCR beta repertoires from roughly 650 donors and added high-resolution HLA genotyping to investigate patterns of TCR occurrence. All discovery cohort repertoires had been generated on a single sequencing platform. Along with the approximately 670-subject first cohort, a separate validation cohort of over a hundred different subjects was used. The T cell repertoires of some 700 subjects were profiled by immunosequencing and related to cytomegalovirus serostatus. In an earlier analysis of 587 of the donors, high-throughput TCR beta sequencing was used to judge whether each TCR beta V gene segment behaved as functional or pseudogenic. Broader findings and caveats from the paper: It was suggested by the authors that the approach could potentially be generalized to other disease states and immunological phenotypes. Some IMGT-functional V segments, including TRBV6-2 and TRBV6-3, could not be told apart with the 87-base-pair reads, so those segments were excluded. Linkage disequilibrium might explain the correlated functional status among segregating V segments, but an unknown experimental factor could not be ruled out. This cohort had only TCR beta chains sequenced, and the lack of alpha or paired-chain data limited which features could be detected. Immune exposure information for the cohort was limited to CMV serostatus. Specific HLA alleles were associated with 15,000 to 20,000 TCR beta sequences at a false discovery rate of 0.05 in a later analysis. A later genetic analysis reported fewer N-insertions in productive TCRs among donors in an Asian-associated ancestry cluster than the roughly 650-donor mean. In an earlier analysis of some 550 of the donors, most TCR beta V segments were observed in productive rearrangements about 87% or about 30% of the time, broadly matching IMGT annotations. A further reported finding was that TCR beta sequences accurately predicted the HLA-A and HLA-B alleles for most subjects in the first cohort. The classifier was reported to diagnose cytomegalovirus status with high specificity and sensitivity in both the original cohort and the validation cohort. In a later analysis, most CMV-associated TCR beta chains were found to appear HLA-restricted, with HLA associations seemingly driven largely by CMV exposure. The presence/absence analyses assumed that sequencing depth was roughly uniform across donors, and that assumption may not be true. A later analysis reported that several top co-occurrence clusters appeared linked to parvovirus B19, influenza, CMV and Epstein-Barr virus. A cluster of highly shared sequence variants was judged likely to be a technical artifact of the sequencing pipeline. In the study, approximately 150 TCR beta chains were listed as associated with cytomegalovirus. Because counts were too low, roughly 17 rarely observed V segments, including chromosome 9 orphons, were left out of the earlier analysis of 587 of the donors. In a later analysis, TCR association rates were found to vary across HLA loci, with the most associated TCRs seen for DRB1 alleles and the fewest for HLA-C alleles. In a later genetic analysis, a missense DCLRE1C variant was associated with V-gene and J-gene trimming of TCR beta chains, and the association was replicated in an independent cohort. A few of the identified cytomegalovirus-associated TCR beta chains were confirmed in vitro to be specific for cytomegalovirus antigens. Compared with equally common non-associated chains, HLA-associated TCR beta chains in a later analysis were more clonally expanded and had lower generation probabilities. Because some donors lacked HLA typing at each locus, the association tests relied only on the typed subset. When HLA alleles, especially DR and DQ, strongly co-occurred, TCR associations were difficult to assign to individual alleles. Most TCR sequences were observed very rarely across donors, whereas some public TCRs were present in many individuals.

The cohort consisted of 600 or so healthy bone marrow donors. At the time of sampling, all cohort members were nominally healthy, though unrecorded immune exposures were likely present. The donor was CMV seropositive and was included in the group of 289 seropositive cohort members. A peripheral blood sample was provided by each donor, and peripheral blood mononuclear cells were used for TCR beta sequencing. Genomic DNA extraction from the blood cell samples was performed with the Qiagen DNeasy Blood Extraction Kit. From the cysteine up to the phenylalanine, the CDR3 has a length of 16 residues. Just the 48-base CDR3 DNA is kept, in frame starting at base 1. Here V drops 0 bases and J drops 4 bases, and the junction holds 6 bases not matched to any gene. For CDR1 and CDR2, the germline V gene lists KGHSH and LQKENI. The library came from the immunoSEQ multiplex PCR assay. A mixture of 60 forward primers for TCR Vbeta segments and 13 reverse primers for TCR Jbeta segments was used in the multiplex PCR. Amplification of the CDR3 region of rearranged TCR beta genes was performed with a multiplex PCR assay on genomic DNA. Amplified TCR beta libraries were sequenced as 87-base-pair reads on the Illumina HiSeq System. The source study handled its data this way. Across the 700 or so repertoires, a later analysis counted 80 million or so unique TCR beta chains, 9.5 million to 13 million of which were shared by at least two donors. Raw reads were error-corrected and collapsed into unique sequences with a nearest-neighbor algorithm that merged closely related sequences to remove PCR and sequencing errors. V, D and J gene segments were assigned by aligning CDR3 sequences to IMGT reference sequences. For a sequence to be retained, at least a six-nucleotide match to both a V gene segment and a J gene segment was required. Rearrangements were called productive when the CDR3 lacked stop codons and stayed in frame with V and J; all others were non-productive. Following IMGT convention, CDR3 was defined as the stretch from the second conserved V-encoded cysteine to the conserved J-encoded phenylalanine. The earlier analysis of approximately 590 of the donors excluded any sequence lacking an unambiguous match to a single V gene segment. An earlier analysis of over 450 of the donors classified V segments as functional when productive rearrangements were above 56.7% and as segregating when the standard deviation between donors was above 5%. A statistical classification framework was developed to diagnose cytomegalovirus status using the catalog of TCR beta chain sequences. V and J gene assignment, in a later analysis, came from comparing TCR nucleotide sequences with IMGT/GENE-DB human TR gene sequences. Using the TCRdist pipeline, a later analysis assigned CDR3 sequences along with most-parsimonious VDJ recombination scenarios. In a later analysis, each TCR beta chain was defined by its CDR3 amino acid sequence together with its V-gene family, and reads without a unique V-gene family were excluded. To address suspected cross-contamination and a sequencing artifact, a later analysis removed roughly 640 highly shared, low-generation-probability nucleotide sequences. In a later analysis, a clonal expansion index for each public chain was calculated from normalized within-repertoire ranks of inferred template counts. In a later analysis, generation probabilities were computed with a VDJ recombination model fitted to out-of-frame rearrangements, and the resulting probabilities were checked against IGoR. In a later analysis, TCR-TCR, TCR-HLA and TCR-CMV co-occurrence was scored with hypergeometric tests, and a repertoire-size bias correction was applied to TCR pairs. A later analysis estimated false discovery rates by permuting HLA or CMV assignments 20 times. In a later analysis, co-occurring TCRs were grouped using DBSCAN, and TCRdist sequence similarity was added for clustering within HLA-allele-positive subsets. Repertoires with fewer than 30,000 or more than 120,000 public chains, plus five repertoires with anomalous nucleotide sharing, were excluded from co-occurrence clustering. TCRdb obtained this table from immuneACCESS and retained in-frame rearrangements with V and J assigned. These tables miss some clones; where compared with another copy, unresolved V genes account for less than half of the shortfall, and the remainder is unexplained. V and J calls and clone size are given by that table; D and trimming were obtained from the DNA. Recorded for this sample are roughly 62,000 clones; about 80% of them occurred a single time. The biggest ten clones account for roughly 3.4% of the sample.

Sequencing used PBMCs. The clonotype was recovered from a woman aged 35 to 49 in good health and CMV-seropositive. The sequence is built from TRBV18 and TRBJ1-2; 9 bases in the middle match TRBD1. The CDR3 protein is CASSPPWDRVGYGYTF. The nucleotides read TGTGCCAGCTCACCACCGTGGGACAGGGTGGGCTATGGCTACACCTTC.